This T cell receptor (beta chain) was profiled in a study of blood T cells in healthy people across ages. Study background: When template switching was applied, about one barcoded beta molecule was captured per two T cells. Study conclusions and caveats: Both higher diversity and more naive CD4+ cells marked long-lived donors when set against aged donors.

Trimming took off 5 bases at V and 2 bases at J, with 15 bases between the two ends. CDR3 length equals 15 residues. For the second PCR, which ran for about 7 to 12 cycles, a sample-barcoded 5' primer and a J-beta primer mix were used. TCRdb passed the 5' RACE reads through MiXCR, listing each CDR3 protein once. The sample yields about 900,000 distinct CDR3 sequences, around two thirds seen once. On this clonotype itself: What it binds is unknown.

It was about 10 milliliters of peripheral blood that were drawn from each donor. The specimen was blood. The rearrangement joins TRBV12-3 or TRBV12-4 to TRBJ2-5, with D perhaps TRBD2 (7 bases). The receptor was isolated from a man younger than 40 in good health. Written as DNA, the CDR3 is TGTGCCAGCAGTACCGTAGGGGGGGGGCAAGAGACCCAGTACTTC. Protein sequence: CASSTVGGGQETQYF.